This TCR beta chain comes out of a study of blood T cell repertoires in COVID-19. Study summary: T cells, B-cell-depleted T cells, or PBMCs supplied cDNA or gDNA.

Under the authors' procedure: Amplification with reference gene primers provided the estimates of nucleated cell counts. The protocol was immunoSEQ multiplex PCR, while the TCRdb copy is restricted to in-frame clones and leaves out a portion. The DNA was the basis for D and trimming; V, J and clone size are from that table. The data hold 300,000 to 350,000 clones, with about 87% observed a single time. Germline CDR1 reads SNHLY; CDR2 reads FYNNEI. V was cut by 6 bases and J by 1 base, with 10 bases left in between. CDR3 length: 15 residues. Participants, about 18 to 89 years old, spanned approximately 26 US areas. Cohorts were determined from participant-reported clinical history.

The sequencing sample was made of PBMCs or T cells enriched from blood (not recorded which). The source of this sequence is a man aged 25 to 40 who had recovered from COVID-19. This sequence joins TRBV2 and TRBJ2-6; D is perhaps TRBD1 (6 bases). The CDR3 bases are TGTGCCAGCAGCGACAGGATGTCTGGGGCCAACGTCCTGACTTTC. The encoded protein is CASSDRMSGANVLTF.